This T cell receptor beta chain appears in the sequencing data of a study of blood T cell repertoires in COVID-19. Across the whole study: PBMCs, B-cell-depleted T cells, or T cells were the source of the cDNA or gDNA that made up the material.

Sequenced by immunoSEQ multiplex PCR; TCRdb stores in-frame clones only, minus some. The sample carries approximately 330,000 clones, around nine tenths recorded once. This CDR3 comprises 15 residues. The germline V gene encodes CDR1 LGHDT and CDR2 YNNKEL (reference sequence). V trimming: 1 base; J trimming: 7 bases; junction bases outside the gene matches: 2. The sample taken for sequencing was peripheral blood. The chain uses TRBV3-1 (or the pseudogene TRBV3-2) and TRBJ1-6, with 9 bases matching TRBD1. The clonotype was recovered from a woman aged 50 to 60 with active or convalescent COVID-19. The CDR3 bases are TGTGCCAGCAGCCAAGTAGGACAGGGGAATTCACCCCTCCACTTT. Translated: CASSQVGQGNSPLHF.